Listed below are T cell receptor beta chains from one sample, sequenced in a study of blood T cell repertoires in COVID-19. Here immunoSEQ multiplex PCR was the method, and the copy in TCRdb shows in-frame clones only, minus some. The sample consists of 150,000 to 200,000 clones, 84% of them appearing once. The source material was peripheral blood. These receptors came from a human donor in a cohort sampled during active COVID-19. Both conserved end residues are part of each CDR3. A D gene is named only where the DNA matches it firmly. Clone size appears in some rows only: once, few, many, or a class for an expanded clone.

clone size	D gene	V gene	J gene	CDR3 protein	CDR3 DNA
.	.	TRBV11-2	TRBJ1-3	CASSTHGVSGNTIYF	TGTGCCAGCAGCACCCACGGGGTTTCTGGAAACACCATATATTTT
.	.	TRBV20-1	TRBJ1-1	CSVRGDTEAFF	TGCAGTGTCAGGGGTGACACTGAAGCTTTCTTT
.	.	TRBV7-9	TRBJ1-1	CASSLTSGVDTEAFF	TGTGCCAGCAGCCTGACCTCGGGAGTCGACACTGAAGCTTTCTTT
.	.	TRBV3-1/TRBV3-2	TRBJ1-5	CASSQADQPQHF	TGTGCCAGCAGCCAGGCGGATCAGCCCCAGCATTTT
.	TRBD2	TRBV2	TRBJ2-2	CASSENSGALNTGELFF	TGTGCCAGCAGTGAGAATAGCGGGGCTCTTAACACCGGGGAGCTGTTTTTT
.	.	TRBV7-8	TRBJ1-5	CASSLDWGGNQPQHF	TGTGCCAGCAGCTTAGATTGGGGCGGCAATCAGCCCCAGCATTTT
once	.	TRBV19	TRBJ1-1	CASSIVGGNTEAFF	TGTGCCAGTAGTATAGTGGGAGGGAACACTGAAGCTTTCTTT
once	.	TRBV11-2	TRBJ2-1	CASSLSNSGYNEQFF	TGTGCCAGCAGCTTAAGTAATAGCGGATACAATGAGCAGTTCTTC
.	.	TRBV6-5	TRBJ2-2	CATAWAGATGELFF	TGTGCCACCGCGTGGGCGGGGGCCACCGGGGAGCTGTTTTTT
.	.	TRBV5-1	TRBJ1-1	CASSIQVNTEAFF	TGCGCCAGCAGCATTCAGGTGAACACTGAAGCTTTCTTT
once	TRBD2	TRBV13	TRBJ2-5	CASSLGLAGPLYQETQYF	TGTGCCAGCAGCTTAGGACTAGCGGGGCCCCTTTACCAAGAGACCCAGTACTTC
few	TRBD1	TRBV19	TRBJ1-5	CARKTGGKNPQHF	TGTGCCAGAAAGACAGGGGGAAAAAATCCCCAGCATTTT
.	TRBD1	TRBV5-1	TRBJ2-7	CASSLAGQGPYEQYF	TGCGCCAGCAGCTTGGCCGGACAGGGGCCCTACGAGCAGTACTTC
.	TRBD1	TRBV19	TRBJ1-5	CASSIGTGGNQPQHF	TGTGCCAGTAGTATCGGGACAGGGGGCAATCAGCCCCAGCATTTT
.	TRBD2	TRBV7-3	TRBJ2-2	CASSLLSGGETGELFF	TGTGCCAGCAGCTTACTTAGCGGGGGAGAGACCGGGGAGCTGTTTTTT
once	.	TRBV27	TRBJ1-1	CASSFVRGTEAFF	TGTGCCAGCAGTTTTGTGAGAGGCACTGAAGCTTTCTTT
.	.	TRBV7-9	TRBJ2-7	CASSYYMTSYEQYF	TGTGCCAGCAGCTACTACATGACCTCCTACGAGCAGTACTTC
.	.	TRBV6-1	TRBJ2-2	CASSDYGRVGTGELFF	TGTGCCAGCAGTGACTACGGCAGGGTCGGCACCGGGGAGCTGTTTTTT
.	.	TRBV3-1/TRBV3-2	TRBJ1-6	CASSQGGNSPLHF	TGTGCCAGCAGCCAGGGAGGGAATTCACCCCTCCACTTT
.	.	TRBV12-5	TRBJ2-1	CASGFLAEQFF	TGTGCTAGTGGTTTTCTAGCAGAGCAGTTCTTC
.	TRBD2	TRBV5-1	TRBJ2-7	CASSLAGRSEQYF	TGCGCCAGCAGCTTGGCCGGGAGGAGCGAGCAGTACTTC
.	TRBD2	TRBV3-1/TRBV3-2	TRBJ2-5	CASSLPSGGGETQYF	TGTGCCAGCAGCCTTCCTAGCGGGGGAGGGGAGACCCAGTACTTC
once	TRBD1	TRBV2	TRBJ1-6	CASEGQGNSPLHF	TGTGCCAGCGAGGGACAGGGTAATTCACCCCTCCACTTT
.	.	TRBV18	TRBJ1-2	CASRPPRHPYGYTF	TGTGCCAGCCGACCCCCGCGACATCCCTATGGCTACACCTTC
once	.	TRBV7-9	TRBJ2-7	CASSPSGVSYEQYF	TGTGCCAGCAGCCCCTCAGGGGTTTCCTACGAGCAGTACTTC
.	TRBD1	TRBV10-3	TRBJ1-3	CAISGTPGQGAILSGNTIYF	TGTGCCATCAGTGGGACCCCGGGACAGGGGGCTATCCTCTCTGGAAACACCATATATTTT
.	.	TRBV3-1/TRBV3-2	TRBJ2-6	CASSQVYWQGKESGANVLTF	TGTGCCAGCAGCCAAGTTTATTGGCAGGGGAAGGAGTCTGGGGCCAACGTCCTGACTTTC
.	.	TRBV7-8	TRBJ2-7	CASSLSRTAPYEQYF	TGTGCCAGCAGCTTATCCAGGACAGCGCCCTACGAGCAGTACTTC
.	.	TRBV5-6	TRBJ2-3	CASSSGGDTQYF	TGTGCCAGCAGCAGCGGTGGGGATACGCAGTATTTT
.	TRBD1	TRBV6-5	TRBJ1-2	CASSQTGGYGYTF	TGTGCCAGCAGCCAGACAGGGGGCTATGGCTACACCTTC
few	TRBD2	TRBV30	TRBJ2-4	CAWSVGGDYNIQYF	TGTGCCTGGAGTGTTGGGGGGGATTATAACATTCAGTACTTC
few	TRBD2	TRBV3-1/TRBV3-2	TRBJ2-2	CASSYGLARTLGELFF	TGTGCCAGCAGCTACGGACTAGCGCGGACCCTCGGGGAGCTGTTTTTT
.	TRBD1	TRBV7-9	TRBJ1-1	CASSLRTGDSTEAFF	TGTGCCAGCAGCCTGCGGACAGGGGACAGCACTGAAGCTTTCTTT
.	TRBD1	TRBV3-1/TRBV3-2	TRBJ1-4	CASSPRQGRMGNEKLFF	TGTGCCAGCAGCCCCCGACAGGGACGAATGGGTAATGAAAAACTGTTTTTT
.	TRBD1	TRBV6-4	TRBJ2-7	CASRGQAPGNPVSSYEQYF	TGTGCCAGCAGGGGACAGGCCCCGGGGAATCCAGTATCCTCCTACGAGCAGTACTTC
once	TRBD2	TRBV23-1	TRBJ2-7	CASSQFSGTSGGSSYEQYF	TGCGCCAGCAGTCAATTTTCCGGGACTAGCGGGGGGAGCTCCTACGAGCAGTACTTC
.	.	TRBV11-1	TRBJ2-3	CASSTRGGAQVDTQYF	TGTGCCAGCAGCACCCGAGGGGGGGCGCAGGTAGATACGCAGTATTTT
.	TRBD2	TRBV3-1/TRBV3-2	TRBJ2-1	CASSPGLAGGLEEQFF	TGTGCCAGCAGCCCCGGACTAGCGGGGGGGCTTGAAGAGCAGTTCTTC
.	.	TRBV18	TRBJ1-1	CASSPLTGGAFF	TGTGCCAGCTCACCCCTGACAGGAGGAGCTTTCTTT
.	TRBD2	TRBV29-1	TRBJ2-3	CSVDGGASSTDTQYF	TGCAGCGTTGACGGGGGGGCTTCGAGCACAGATACGCAGTATTTT
.	.	TRBV19	TRBJ2-7	CASSPLQGTYEQYF	TGTGCCAGTAGTCCTCTACAGGGAACCTACGAGCAGTACTTC
few	.	TRBV9	TRBJ1-2	CASSGPGVRDRDGYTF	TGTGCCAGCAGCGGGCCAGGGGTGAGGGATCGGGATGGCTACACCTTC